The entry below describes one TCR beta chain. Its antigen is not identified. The data were obtained in a study of cytomegalovirus exposure and HLA in healthy donors. Study-level findings and limits: A later analysis found common viral pathogens apparently linked to several of the most significant clusters. TCR beta sequences reportedly predicted most subjects' HLA-A and HLA-B alleles accurately.

Amplification used 60 Vbeta primers and 13 Jbeta primers. The protocol was immunoSEQ multiplex PCR, while the TCRdb copy is restricted to in-frame clones and leaves out a portion. The profile covers under 150,000 clones, with roughly 80% appearing a single time and 4% to 4.5% taken by the ten largest. The CDR3 covers 17 residues. In germline, CDR1 is MDHEN, CDR2 SYDVKM. Losses at the gene ends were 6 bases for V and 3 bases for J; bases not matched to a gene: 13. Each donor was nominally healthy when sampled (though unrecorded immune exposures were likely). The rearrangement links TRBV28 to TRBJ1-5; 8 bases are a match to TRBD1. Input material: PBMCs. This clonotype was sampled from a woman between 35 and 50 years old in good health and CMV-seropositive. As DNA, the CDR3 is TGTGCCAGCAGAACCATCGAGACAGGGGTGAACAATCAGCCCCAGCATTTT. Encoded protein: CASRTIETGVNNQPQHF.